Listed below are T cell receptor beta chains from one sample, sequenced in a study of cytomegalovirus exposure and HLA in healthy donors. The assay was immunoSEQ multiplex PCR, and TCRdb's table has in-frame clones only and misses some. The table includes 120,000 or so clones, over 75% detected once. The sequenced sample was PBMCs. These receptors came from a human donor in good health. Both conserved end residues are part of each CDR3. A D gene is named only where the DNA matches it firmly. Rows give clone size only sometimes, using once, few, many, or a class for an expanded clone.

cdr3_nt cdr3_aa clone_size j_call d_call v_call
TGTGCCAGCAGTGACAGGGGTTGGAATCAGCCCCAGCATTTT CASSDRGWNQPQHF NA TRBJ1-5 NA TRBV6-1
TGTGCCAGCAGCGGACAGGGGCTGAACACTGAAGCTTTCTTT CASSGQGLNTEAFF NA TRBJ1-1 TRBD1 TRBV2
TGTGCCAGCAGTGATAGGGGGAGCCACGAGCAGTACTTC CASSDRGSHEQYF NA TRBJ2-7 NA TRBV2
TGCGCCAGCAGCTTGGATGCGGGGGAGCTGTTTTTT CASSLDAGELFF NA TRBJ2-2 NA TRBV5-1
TGCAGCGTTGCCACTAGCGTATTAGATACGCAGTATTTT CSVATSVLDTQYF few TRBJ2-3 TRBD2 TRBV29-1
TGTGCCAGCAGCCAAGATGTGGCGGGAAATAGCAATCAGCCCCAGCATTTT CASSQDVAGNSNQPQHF NA TRBJ1-5 NA TRBV4-2
TGTGCCAGCAGTTTGGGGTCAGGGGGCAATGAGCAGTTCTTC CASSLGSGGNEQFF NA TRBJ2-1 TRBD1 TRBV28
TGTGCCAGCAGTTTAGGACAGGGGGGCTCCTACGAGCAGTACTTC CASSLGQGGSYEQYF NA TRBJ2-7 TRBD1 TRBV6-5
TGTGCCAGCAGTTTACCCCAGGGGGCGACTCAGCCCCAGCATTTT CASSLPQGATQPQHF NA TRBJ1-5 TRBD1 TRBV28
TGTGCCAGCAGTACTACAGGGAGTGAAGCTTTCTTT CASSTTGSEAFF NA TRBJ1-1 NA TRBV6-5
TGTGCCAGCAGCGCGGGGACTAGCGACATCTACGAGCAGTACTTC CASSAGTSDIYEQYF once TRBJ2-7 TRBD2 TRBV9
TGTGCCAGCGGGGACAGGGGGCGGACTGAAGCTTTCTTT CASGDRGRTEAFF NA TRBJ1-1 TRBD1 TRBV28
TGTGCCAGCAGCCGAAGAAGGACGGCTAGCAACACCATATATTTT CASSRRRTASNTIYF NA TRBJ1-3 NA TRBV6-1
TGCGCCAGCAGCCAAGATGGGACACCCTACGAGCAGTACTTC CASSQDGTPYEQYF NA TRBJ2-7 NA TRBV4-1
TGTGCCAGCAGCTACGGGACAGGGAGCTATGGCTACACCTTC CASSYGTGSYGYTF few TRBJ1-2 TRBD1 TRBV28
TGTGCCAGCAGACATACAGGGGGCTACAATGAAAAACTGTTTTTT CASRHTGGYNEKLFF NA TRBJ1-4 TRBD1 TRBV7-9
TGTGCCAGCAGCCGGGGACAGGCCTACTACGAGCAGTACTTC CASSRGQAYYEQYF NA TRBJ2-7 TRBD1 TRBV28
TGTGCCAGCAGCTTGAGGACAGATTCTTTGCCGAAAGAAAAACTGTTTTTT CASSLRTDSLPKEKLFF once TRBJ1-4 NA TRBV11-2
TGTGCCAGCAGTTACCTGAGGTACAATGAGCAGTTCTTC CASSYLRYNEQFF once TRBJ2-1 NA TRBV28
TGTGCCAGCAGCTTAGGGTTTTCGGGCCTAGCGGGAATCTACGAGCAGTACTTC CASSLGFSGLAGIYEQYF NA TRBJ2-7 TRBD2 TRBV13
TGTGCCAGCAGAAAAGATAGCGGCTACAATGAGCAGTTCTTC CASRKDSGYNEQFF NA TRBJ2-1 NA TRBV28
TGTGCCAGCAGCGTTGGTTCCGGGACACCATCGGCGGCTGGGGCCAACGGCCTGACTTTC CASSVGSGTPSAAGANGLTF NA TRBJ2-6 NA TRBV9
TGTGCCAGCAGTCGACTAGCGGGAGAATACAATGAGCAGTTCTTC CASSRLAGEYNEQFF NA TRBJ2-1 TRBD2 TRBV7-8
TGTGCCACCAGCAGAGAAAGTATAGGACTAGCAAACAGTCAGTACTTC CATSRESIGLANSQYF few TRBJ2-4 TRBD2 TRBV15
TGTGCCAGCAGCTCGGTGGGGGCAGCGTCCTACAATGAGCAGTTCTTC CASSSVGAASYNEQFF few TRBJ2-1 NA TRBV5-4
TGTGCCAGCAGCTTGAGGGACAGGCCTTCCTACGAGCAGTACTTC CASSLRDRPSYEQYF few TRBJ2-7 TRBD1 TRBV5-6
TGTGCCAGCAGCTCGAGTGGTAGGGGATACGAGCAGTACTTC CASSSSGRGYEQYF NA TRBJ2-7 NA TRBV7-3
TGTGCCAGCAGCTGGGGACTCGAGCAGTACTTC CASSWGLEQYF NA TRBJ2-7 NA TRBV11-3
TGTGCCAGCAGCTTTCAGGGGGGCGTTAGTCGCAATCAGCCCCAGCATTTT CASSFQGGVSRNQPQHF NA TRBJ1-5 TRBD1 TRBV5-6
TGTGCCAGTAATAAGGGACAGGGGGCCTCCGGGGAGCTGTTTTTT CASNKGQGASGELFF few TRBJ2-2 TRBD1 TRBV19
TGTGCCAGCAGTGCCGCCGGACACGACTTCTACGAGCAGTACTTC CASSAAGHDFYEQYF NA TRBJ2-7 NA TRBV6-5
TGTGCCAGCAGTAACCCGGGACTAGGATACAATGAGCAGTTCTTC CASSNPGLGYNEQFF NA TRBJ2-1 TRBD2 TRBV28
TGTGCCAGCAGCGCCTTAGAGCGGGTTAACAATGAGCAGTTCTTC CASSALERVNNEQFF NA TRBJ2-1 NA TRBV9
TGTGCCAGCAAACTACTAGCGGGGGCATACAATGAGCAGTTCTTC CASKLLAGAYNEQFF NA TRBJ2-1 TRBD2 TRBV19
TGCGCCAGCAGCCAAGCGGGGGGCGTTAACTATGGCTACACCTTC CASSQAGGVNYGYTF NA TRBJ1-2 NA TRBV4-1
TGTGCCAGCAGTGAAGATGGGGGCAACGAGCAGTACTTC CASSEDGGNEQYF NA TRBJ2-7 NA TRBV6-1
TGTGCCAGCAGCTTGGAGGGGCACACTGAAGCTTTCTTT CASSLEGHTEAFF NA TRBJ1-1 NA TRBV7-3
TGTGCCAGCAGCGTCACGGAGGAATCCGGGGAGCTGTTTTTT CASSVTEESGELFF NA TRBJ2-2 NA TRBV2
TGTGCCAGCAGTTACTCCCTGGGAGGGGCCCAGCCCCAGCATTTT CASSYSLGGAQPQHF once TRBJ1-5 NA TRBV6-5
TGTGCCAGCAGCTTAGATACAGGGAGTACTGAAGCTTTCTTT CASSLDTGSTEAFF NA TRBJ1-1 NA TRBV7-8
TGTGCCAGCAGGACGACAGGGGGCCAGCAGCCCCAGCATTTT CASRTTGGQQPQHF NA TRBJ1-5 TRBD1 TRBV27
TGTGCCAGCAGCTCCGGGAGGGTCACCGGGGAGCTGTTTTTT CASSSGRVTGELFF few TRBJ2-2 TRBD2 TRBV11-2
TGTGCCAGCAGTACATGGCGGGAGGGTTTAGAGCTGTTTTTT CASSTWREGLELFF few TRBJ2-2 TRBD2 TRBV28
TGTGCCAGCAGCTTGGAATCGGCACAGGGCTCCTACGAGCAGTACTTC CASSLESAQGSYEQYF NA TRBJ2-7 NA TRBV5-4